This entry lists 7 T cell receptor beta chains sequenced from one sample in a study of T cell clonality in common variable immunodeficiency (dated by TCRdb to between 2014 and 2017). Library generation was performed with the immunoSEQ multiplex PCR assay. Held by TCRdb, this immuneACCESS table contains in-frame sequences only and omits some clones. Under half of the omission traces to an unresolved V gene where checked; the cause of the rest is unknown. Here the sample lists some 40,000 clones, none seen once only. Jointly, the top ten make up about 0.7% of the sample. Sequences were obtained from peripheral blood mononuclear cells. These TCRs come from a person between 18 and 75 years old in good health.

This clone was observed at least ten times. The read comes to an end 3 residues before the CDR3 does, leaving the germline J gene to fill in the end. This chain connects TRBV11-2 to TRBJ2-7, with 9 positions matching TRBD1. Unmatched junction bases numbered 9, after V lost 4 bases and J lost 5 bases. The CDR3 covers 15 residues. The germline V gene encodes CDR1 SGHAT and CDR2 FQNNGV. The sequenced CDR3 bases are TGTGCCAGCAGCTCGGGGACAGGGACACCCCACGAG. Protein product: CASSSGTGTPHE. The CDR3 as a whole reads CASSSGTGTPHEQYF.

This clone was counted many times. From the germline J gene comes the end of the CDR3, since the read stops 3 residues before it. J is TRBJ1-1 and V is TRBV14; D uncertain. This CDR3 spans 14 amino acids. CDR1 and CDR2 from the germline V gene are SGHDN and FVKESK. V lost 1 base and J lost 0, with 6 bases in between. CDR3 sequence reads: CASSQARMNTEAFF. The CDR3 bases that were read are TGTGCCAGCAGCCAAGCGCGGATGAACACTGAA.

This clone was picked up many times. The read stops 3 residues short of the end of the CDR3; the missing end is completed from the germline J gene. The V and J genes are TRBV5-1 and TRBJ1-1; the match to TRBD1 covers 9 bases. V lost 5 bases, J lost 4 bases, and 3 bases stayed unmatched. Looked up from germline, CDR1 is SGHRS and CDR2 is YFSETQ. The CDR3 totals 13 residues. The CDR3: CASSLTGGTEAFF. The CDR3 bases that were read are TGCGCCAGCAGTTTGACAGGGGGCACTGAA.

In this sample, this clone turned up many times. CDR3 DNA, as far as it was read: TGTGCCAGCAGCTTAGAGCTAACTAGCACTGAA. It translates to CASSLELTSTE. The full CDR3 protein is CASSLELTSTEAFF. V gene TRBV11-3 combines with J gene TRBJ1-1; D not resolved. The sequenced fragment ends 3 residues before the CDR3 boundary, so the rest is inferred from the germline J gene. Per germline, CDR1 SGHNT and CDR2 YENEEA. Deletions cut 0 bases from V and 4 bases from J, with 9 bases between. This CDR3 has 14 residues.

This clone was picked up many times. From the germline J gene comes the end of the CDR3, since the read stops 3 residues before it. This sequence joins TRBV20-1 and TRBJ2-1; 8 nucleotides align to TRBD2. V trimming: 6 bases; J trimming: 2 bases; junction bases outside the gene matches: 15. Germline V gene data show CDR1 as DFQATT and CDR2 as SNEGSKA (reference sequence). The CDR3 loop spans 17 amino acids. CDR3 in amino acids: CSAVSWREDDPYNEQFF. Partial CDR3 DNA: TGCAGTGCCGTGAGCTGGCGGGAGGATGACCCCTACAATGAG.

This clone was seen many times. The CDR3 reads CASSLSGEGEQFF. The sequenced part of the CDR3 DNA is TGTGCCAGCAGTTTATCAGGGGAGGGTGAG. The V gene is TRBV28, the J gene TRBJ2-1; D is perhaps TRBD2 (7 bases). The read finishes 3 residues shy of the CDR3 end, and the germline J gene is used to complete it. CDR3 length: 13 amino acids. V shed 1 base and J shed 9 bases, with 10 bases lying between them. The germline CDR1 and CDR2 sequences are MDHEN and SYDVKM. The full variable domain, with the rest looked up from reference TRBV28 and TRBJ2-1, is DVKVTQSSRYLVKRTGEKVFLECVQDMDHENMFWYRQDPGLGLRLIYFSYDVKMKEKGDIPEGYSVSREKKERFSLILESASTNQTSMYLCASSLSGEGEQFFGPGTRLTVL.

This clone was picked up many times. The read terminates 3 residues ahead of where the CDR3 ends, so the germline J gene completes it. V and J are TRBV28 and TRBJ2-7, with 8 bases identical to TRBD1. The length of the CDR3 is 16 residues. V gave up 5 bases and J gave up 5 bases; unmatched junction bases: 14. The germline V gene encodes CDR1 MDHEN and CDR2 SYDVKM. The sequenced part of the CDR3 DNA is TGTGCCAGCAGTACCTTTCCTGGACAGGGTGAAGACGAG. It encodes CASSTFPGQGEDE. The full CDR3 reads CASSTFPGQGEDEQYF.